The T cell receptor beta chain under discussion was sequenced for a study of regulatory T cells in long-lasting Graves disease. Study background: For a period under 3 months, newly diagnosed Graves' patients had taken antithyroid drugs.

Library construction for TCR beta used iRepertoire HTBI primers and Arm-PCR of CDR3 regions. A single record per CDR3 protein comes from TCRdb applying MiXCR to the multiplex PCR reads. Of 250,000 or so distinct CDR3 sequences in the sample, about 18% were seen once. As for time point: newly diagnosed GD, antithyroid drugs for less than 3 months. RNA from PBMCs was the source of the TCR library. This clonotype was recorded at least ten times. The CDR3 loop spans 14 amino acids. Per germline, CDR1 MNHNS and CDR2 SASEGT. V lost 4 bases and J 6 bases, leaving 10 bases between the germline ends. This sample was shared with a second study, whose subject was T cells in Graves' hyperthyroidism and ophthalmopathy. That study adds: Exclusion followed for patients with uncontrolled infection, other autoimmune disease, pregnancy or lactation. Primed by the HTBI set, a first-round RT-PCR was run on the TCR CDR3.

Sequencing used peripheral blood mononuclear cells (PBMCs), obtained at new diagnosis, from a patient treated with antithyroid drugs. This receptor was identified in a woman in her 30s with Graves disease. The chain has TRBV6-1 and TRBJ1-6; the D gene is possibly TRBD1 (5 bases). The CDR3 is CASSGQGINSPLHF. The CDR3 bases are TGTGCCAGCAGTGGGCAGGGAATTAATTCACCCCTCCACTTT.